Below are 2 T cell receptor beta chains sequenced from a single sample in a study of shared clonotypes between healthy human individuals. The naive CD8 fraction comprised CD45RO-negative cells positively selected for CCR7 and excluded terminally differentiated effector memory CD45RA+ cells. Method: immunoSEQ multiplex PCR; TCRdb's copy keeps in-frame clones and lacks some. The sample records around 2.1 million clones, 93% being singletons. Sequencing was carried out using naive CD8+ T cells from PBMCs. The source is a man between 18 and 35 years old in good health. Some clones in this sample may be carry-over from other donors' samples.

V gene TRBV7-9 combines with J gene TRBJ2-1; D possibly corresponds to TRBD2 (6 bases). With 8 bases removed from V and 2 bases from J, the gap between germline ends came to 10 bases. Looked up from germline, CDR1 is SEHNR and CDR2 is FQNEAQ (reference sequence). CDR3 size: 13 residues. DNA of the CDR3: TGTGCCAGCCCGGGGGAAGCCTACAATGAGCAGTTCTTC. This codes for CASPGEAYNEQFF.

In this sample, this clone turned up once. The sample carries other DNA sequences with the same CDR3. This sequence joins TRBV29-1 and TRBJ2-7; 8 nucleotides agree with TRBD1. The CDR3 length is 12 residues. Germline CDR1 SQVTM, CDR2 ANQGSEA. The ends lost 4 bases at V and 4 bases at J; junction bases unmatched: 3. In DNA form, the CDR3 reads TGCAGCGTTGCGCAGGGGGCTTACGAGCAGTACTTC. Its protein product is CSVAQGAYEQYF.